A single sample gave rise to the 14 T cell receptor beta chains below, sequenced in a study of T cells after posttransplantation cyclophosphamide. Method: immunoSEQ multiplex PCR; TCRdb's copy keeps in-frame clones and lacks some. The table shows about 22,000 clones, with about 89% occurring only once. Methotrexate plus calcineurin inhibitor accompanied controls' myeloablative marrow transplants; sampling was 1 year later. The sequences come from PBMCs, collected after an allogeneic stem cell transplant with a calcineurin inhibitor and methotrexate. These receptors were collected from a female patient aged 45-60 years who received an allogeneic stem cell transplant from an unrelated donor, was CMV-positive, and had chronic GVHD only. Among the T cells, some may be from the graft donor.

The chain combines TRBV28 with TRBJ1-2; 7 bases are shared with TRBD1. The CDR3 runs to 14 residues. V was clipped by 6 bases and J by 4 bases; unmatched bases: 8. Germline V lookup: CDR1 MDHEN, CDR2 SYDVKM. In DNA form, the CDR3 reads TGTGCCAGCAGGGACTCCGGGACAGCCTATGGCTACACCTTC. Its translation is CASRDSGTAYGYTF.

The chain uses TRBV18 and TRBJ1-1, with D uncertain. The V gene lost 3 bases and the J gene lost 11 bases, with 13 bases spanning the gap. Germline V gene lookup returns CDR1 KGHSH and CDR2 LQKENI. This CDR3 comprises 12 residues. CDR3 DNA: TGTGCCAGCTCACCTGGTGAGGGTGAGGCTTTCTTT. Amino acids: CASSPGEGEAFF.

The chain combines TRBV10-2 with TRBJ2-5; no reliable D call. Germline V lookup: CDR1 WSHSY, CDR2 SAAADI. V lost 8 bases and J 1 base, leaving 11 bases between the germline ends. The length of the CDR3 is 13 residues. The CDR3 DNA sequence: TGCGCCAGCTCAGAAGTCCTCCAAGAGACCCAGTACTTC. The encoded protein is CASSEVLQETQYF.

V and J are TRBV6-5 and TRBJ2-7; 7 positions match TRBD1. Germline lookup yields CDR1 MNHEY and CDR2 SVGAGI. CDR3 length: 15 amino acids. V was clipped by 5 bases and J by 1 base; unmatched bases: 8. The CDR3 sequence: CASSVTGTVSYEQYF. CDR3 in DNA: TGTGCCAGCAGTGTGACCGGGACAGTTTCCTACGAGCAGTACTTC.

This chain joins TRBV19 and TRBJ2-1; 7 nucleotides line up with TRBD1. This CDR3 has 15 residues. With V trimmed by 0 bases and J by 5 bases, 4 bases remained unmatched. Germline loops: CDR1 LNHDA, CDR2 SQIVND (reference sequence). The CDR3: CASSIERGPNNEQFF. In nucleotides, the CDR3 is TGTGCCAGTAGTATAGAGAGGGGGCCCAACAATGAGCAGTTCTTC.

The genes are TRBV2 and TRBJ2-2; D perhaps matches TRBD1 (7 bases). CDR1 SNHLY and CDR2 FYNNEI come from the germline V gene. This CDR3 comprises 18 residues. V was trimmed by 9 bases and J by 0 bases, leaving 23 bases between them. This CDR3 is CARLKDRDFITNTGELFF. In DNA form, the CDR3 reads TGTGCCAGGCTAAAAGACAGGGACTTCATAACGAACACCGGGGAGCTGTTTTTT.

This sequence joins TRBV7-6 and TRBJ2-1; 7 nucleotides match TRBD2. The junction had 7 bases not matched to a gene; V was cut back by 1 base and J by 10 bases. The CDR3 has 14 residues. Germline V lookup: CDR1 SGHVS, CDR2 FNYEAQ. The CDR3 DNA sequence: TGTGCCAGCAGCTTAGGCGGGGACTATCGCGAGCAGTTCTTC. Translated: CASSLGGDYREQFF.

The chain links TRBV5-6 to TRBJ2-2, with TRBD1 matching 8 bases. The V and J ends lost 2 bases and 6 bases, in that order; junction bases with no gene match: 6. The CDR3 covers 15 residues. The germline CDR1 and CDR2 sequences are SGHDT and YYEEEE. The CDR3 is CASSFVRGQAGELFF. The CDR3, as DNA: TGTGCCAGCAGCTTTGTCAGGGGGCAAGCCGGGGAGCTGTTTTTT.

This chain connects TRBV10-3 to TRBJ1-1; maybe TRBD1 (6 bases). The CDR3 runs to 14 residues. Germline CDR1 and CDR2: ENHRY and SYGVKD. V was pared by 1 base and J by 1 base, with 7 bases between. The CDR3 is CAISEYRENTEAFF. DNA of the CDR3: TGTGCCATCAGTGAGTACAGGGAGAACACTGAAGCTTTCTTT.

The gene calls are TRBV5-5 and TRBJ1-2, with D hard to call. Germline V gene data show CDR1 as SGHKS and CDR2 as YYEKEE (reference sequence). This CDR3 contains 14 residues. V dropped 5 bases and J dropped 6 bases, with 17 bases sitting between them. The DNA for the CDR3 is TGTGCCAGCAGAGGAGATTTAGGGCGGGATGGCTACACCTTC. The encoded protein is CASRGDLGRDGYTF.

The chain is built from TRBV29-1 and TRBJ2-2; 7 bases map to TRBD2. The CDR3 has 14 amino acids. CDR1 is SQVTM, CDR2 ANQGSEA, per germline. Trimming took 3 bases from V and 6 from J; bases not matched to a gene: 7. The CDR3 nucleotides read TGCAGCGTTGAGGGCGGGAGCAAAGCCGGGGAGCTGTTTTTT. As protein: CSVEGGSKAGELFF.

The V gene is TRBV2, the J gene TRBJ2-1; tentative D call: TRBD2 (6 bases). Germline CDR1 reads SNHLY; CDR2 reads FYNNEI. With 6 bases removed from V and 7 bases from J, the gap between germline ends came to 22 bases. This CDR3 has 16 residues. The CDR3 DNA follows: TGTGCCAGCAGAAAAACGGGGGACTCTTCGGGGAATGAGCAGTTCTTC. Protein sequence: CASRKTGDSSGNEQFF.

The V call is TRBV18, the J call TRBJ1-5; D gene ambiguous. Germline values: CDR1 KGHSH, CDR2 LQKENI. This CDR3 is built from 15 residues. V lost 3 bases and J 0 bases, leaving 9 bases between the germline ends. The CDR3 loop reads CASSPEGLSNQPQHF. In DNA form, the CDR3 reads TGTGCCAGCTCACCGGAAGGACTTAGCAATCAGCCCCAGCATTTT.

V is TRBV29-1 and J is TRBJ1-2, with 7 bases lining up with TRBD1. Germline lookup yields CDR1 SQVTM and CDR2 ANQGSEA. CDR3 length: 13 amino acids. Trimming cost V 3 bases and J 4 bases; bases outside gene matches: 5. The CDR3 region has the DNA TGCAGCGTTGATACGACAGGGACCTATGGCTACACCTTC. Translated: CSVDTTGTYGYTF. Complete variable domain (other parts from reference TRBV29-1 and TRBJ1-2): SAVISQKPSRDICQRGTSLTIQCQVDSQVTMMFWYRQQPGQSLTLIATANQGSEATYESGFVIDKFPISRPNLTFSTLTVSNMSPEDSSIYLCSVDTTGTYGYTFGSGTRLTVV.